This record concerns one T cell receptor beta chain sequence. This sample includes further DNA sequences coding for the same CDR3. Profiling relied on immunoSEQ multiplex PCR, and the TCRdb table lists in-frame clones only, not all of them. The sample records approximately 22,000 clones, roughly nine tenths being singletons. This sample's time point: recipient sample about 28 days before transplant, after cytoreduction. The sample originates from a study of T cell clonotyping in hematopoietic cell transplantation. Study background: Pretransplant recipient samples were taken after cytoreduction.

This CDR3 spans 12 amino acids. V was trimmed by 2 bases and J by 2 bases, leaving 5 bases between them. Germline CDR1 reads GTSNPN; CDR2 reads SVGIG (reference sequence). The sequencing used peripheral blood mononuclear cells, collected before stem cell transplant. The sequence derives from a man younger than 35 with biphenotypic leukemia. Some clones in this sample may be carry-over from other donors' samples. J is TRBJ2-3 and V is TRBV30; D uncertain. This chain's CDR3 is CAWSPSTDTQYF. The DNA of the CDR3 is TGTGCCTGGAGTCCGTCCACAGATACGCAGTATTTT.